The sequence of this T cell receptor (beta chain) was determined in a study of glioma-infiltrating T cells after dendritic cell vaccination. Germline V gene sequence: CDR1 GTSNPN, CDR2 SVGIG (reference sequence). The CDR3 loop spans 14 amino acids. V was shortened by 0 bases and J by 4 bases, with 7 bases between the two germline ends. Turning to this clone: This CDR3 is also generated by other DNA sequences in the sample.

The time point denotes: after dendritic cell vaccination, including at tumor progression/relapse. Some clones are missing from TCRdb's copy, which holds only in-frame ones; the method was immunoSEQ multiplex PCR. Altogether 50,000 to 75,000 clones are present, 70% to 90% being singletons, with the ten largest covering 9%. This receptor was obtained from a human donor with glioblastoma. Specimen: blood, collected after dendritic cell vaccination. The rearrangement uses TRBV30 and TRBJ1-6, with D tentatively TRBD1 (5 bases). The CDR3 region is CAWSVEGYNSPLHF. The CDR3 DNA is TGTGCCTGGAGTGTGGAGGGGTATAATTCACCCCTCCACTTT.